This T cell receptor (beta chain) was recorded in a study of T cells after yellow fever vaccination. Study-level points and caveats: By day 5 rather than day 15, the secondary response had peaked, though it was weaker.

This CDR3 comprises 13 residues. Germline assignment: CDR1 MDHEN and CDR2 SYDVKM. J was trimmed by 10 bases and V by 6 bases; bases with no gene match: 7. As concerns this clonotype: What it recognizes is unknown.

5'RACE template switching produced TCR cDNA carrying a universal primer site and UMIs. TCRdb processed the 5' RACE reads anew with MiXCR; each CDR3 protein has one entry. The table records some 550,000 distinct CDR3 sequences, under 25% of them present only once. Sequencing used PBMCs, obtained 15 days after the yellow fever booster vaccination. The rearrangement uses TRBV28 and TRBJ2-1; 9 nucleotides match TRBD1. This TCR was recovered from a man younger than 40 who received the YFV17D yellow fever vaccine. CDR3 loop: CASRGQGPTEQFF. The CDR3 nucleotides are TGTGCCAGCAGGGGACAGGGCCCGACCGAGCAGTTCTTC.